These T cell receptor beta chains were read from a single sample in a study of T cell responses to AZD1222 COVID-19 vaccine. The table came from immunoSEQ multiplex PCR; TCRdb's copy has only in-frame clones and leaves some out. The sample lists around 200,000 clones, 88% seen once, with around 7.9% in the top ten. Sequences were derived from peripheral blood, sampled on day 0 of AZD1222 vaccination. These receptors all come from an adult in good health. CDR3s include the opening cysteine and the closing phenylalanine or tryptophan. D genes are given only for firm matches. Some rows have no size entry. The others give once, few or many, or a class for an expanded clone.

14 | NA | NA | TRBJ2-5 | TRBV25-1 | TGTGCCAGCAGTGATCCCAGGGCGCAGGAGACCCAGTACTTC | CASSDPRAQETQYF
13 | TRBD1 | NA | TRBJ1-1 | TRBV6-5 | TGTGCCAGCAGGTCACAGGGGGGCACTGAAGCTTTCTTT | CASRSQGGTEAFF
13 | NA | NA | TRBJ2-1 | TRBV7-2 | TGTGCCAGCAGCTTGATAGGCTACAATGAGCAGTTCTTC | CASSLIGYNEQFF
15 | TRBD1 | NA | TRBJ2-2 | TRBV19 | TGTGCCAGTAGTCACGACAGGGGGCGGCCCGGGGAGCTGTTTTTT | CASSHDRGRPGELFF
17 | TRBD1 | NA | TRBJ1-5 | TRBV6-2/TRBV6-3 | TGTGCCAGCAGTCTAGTGATTGGACAGGGGTTTTATCAGCCCCAGCATTTT | CASSLVIGQGFYQPQHF
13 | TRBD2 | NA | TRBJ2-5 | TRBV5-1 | TGCGCCAGCCGCTTGGGGGGGCAAGAGACCCAGTACTTC | CASRLGGQETQYF
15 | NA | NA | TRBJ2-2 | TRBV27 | TGTGCCAGCAGTTTCGTCAGCGCGAACACCGGGGAGCTGTTTTTT | CASSFVSANTGELFF
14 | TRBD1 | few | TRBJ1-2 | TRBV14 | TGTGCCAGCAGCTCCGGGACAGGGGGCTTTGGCTACACCTTC | CASSSGTGGFGYTF
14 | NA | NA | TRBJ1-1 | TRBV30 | TGTGCCTGGCCCGGACGGGGTAAGAACACTGAAGCTTTCTTT | CAWPGRGKNTEAFF
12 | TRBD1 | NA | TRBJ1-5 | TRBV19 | TGTGCCAGTAGACAGGGGGATCAGCCCCAGCATTTT | CASRQGDQPQHF
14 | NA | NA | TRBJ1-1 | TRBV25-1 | TGTGCCAGCAGTGAGGGACATATAGGCGCTGAAGCTTTCTTT | CASSEGHIGAEAFF
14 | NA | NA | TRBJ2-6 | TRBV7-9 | TGTGCCAGCAGCTTCAGGGATGGGGCCAACGTCCTGACTTTC | CASSFRDGANVLTF
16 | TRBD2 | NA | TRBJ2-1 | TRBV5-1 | TGCGCCAGCACCACCCAGACTAGCGGGGGTGTTAATGAGCAGTTCTTC | CASTTQTSGGVNEQFF
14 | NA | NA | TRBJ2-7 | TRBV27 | TGTGCCAGCACCATCATGGCAGGGGCCTACGAGCAGTACTTC | CASTIMAGAYEQYF
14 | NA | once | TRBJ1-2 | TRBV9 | TGTGCCAGCAGCGTAGGTGGACAGAACTATGGCTACACCTTC | CASSVGGQNYGYTF
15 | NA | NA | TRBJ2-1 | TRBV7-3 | TGTGCCAGCAGCTTAAGGCAGGGAGAGGTCAATGAGCAGTTCTTC | CASSLRQGEVNEQFF
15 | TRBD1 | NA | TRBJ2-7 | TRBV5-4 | TGTGCCAGCAGCTCGAAGGACAGGGGGGGCTACGAGCAGTACTTC | CASSSKDRGGYEQYF
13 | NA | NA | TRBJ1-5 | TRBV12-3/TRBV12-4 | TGTGCCAGCAGTTTGGCAGGAGATCAGCCCCAGCATTTT | CASSLAGDQPQHF
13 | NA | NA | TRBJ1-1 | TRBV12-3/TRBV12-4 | TGTGCCAGCAGTTCCCACAGTTACACTGAAGCTTTCTTT | CASSSHSYTEAFF
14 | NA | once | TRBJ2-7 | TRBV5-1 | TGCGCCAGCAGCTTGGCTAGACTAGAATACGAGCAGTACTTC | CASSLARLEYEQYF
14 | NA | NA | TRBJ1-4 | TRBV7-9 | TGTGCCAGCAGCTCATCCGGGAGTAATGAAAAACTGTTTTTT | CASSSSGSNEKLFF
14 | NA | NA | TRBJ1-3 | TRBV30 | TGTGCCTGGAGTCACAGTAACTCTGGAAACACCATATATTTT | CAWSHSNSGNTIYF
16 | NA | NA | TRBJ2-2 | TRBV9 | TGTGCCAGCAGCGTAGGTGGGGGAGCGAACACCGGGGAGCTGTTTTTT | CASSVGGGANTGELFF
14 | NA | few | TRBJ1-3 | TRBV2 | TGTGCCAGCAACCAGGGGACCTCTGGAAACACCATATATTTT | CASNQGTSGNTIYF
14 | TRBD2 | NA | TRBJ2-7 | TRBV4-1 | TGCGCCAGCAGGGAACTAGCGGGGAACCGCGAGCAGTACTTC | CASRELAGNREQYF
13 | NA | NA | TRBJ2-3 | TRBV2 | TGTGCCAGCAGCTTAGCGGGCACAGATACGCAGTATTTT | CASSLAGTDTQYF
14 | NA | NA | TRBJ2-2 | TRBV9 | TGTGCCAGCAGCGAACAAACGAACACCGGGGAGCTGTTTTTT | CASSEQTNTGELFF
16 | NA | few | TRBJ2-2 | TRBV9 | TGTGCCAGCAGCCCCTCCCATGTGTCGTACACCGGGGAGCTGTTTTTT | CASSPSHVSYTGELFF
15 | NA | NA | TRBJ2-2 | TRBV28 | TGTGCCAGCAGAAATACAGGGTTTTCGGCCGGGGAGCTGTTTTTT | CASRNTGFSAGELFF
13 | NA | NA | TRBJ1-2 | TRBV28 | TGTGCCAGCAGTTTTCCGGACAGCTATGGCTACACCTTC | CASSFPDSYGYTF
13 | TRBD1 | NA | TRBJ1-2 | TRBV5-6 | TGTGCCAGCAGCCCAGGACAGGGGTATGGCTACACCTTC | CASSPGQGYGYTF
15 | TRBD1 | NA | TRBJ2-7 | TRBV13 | TGTGCCAGCAGCCCCGGGACAGTAAAGACCTACGAGCAGTACTTC | CASSPGTVKTYEQYF
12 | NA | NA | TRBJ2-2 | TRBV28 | TGTGCCAGCAACTTGGCGGGTAGGGAGCTGTTTTTT | CASNLAGRELFF
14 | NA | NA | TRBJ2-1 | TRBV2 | TGTGCCAGCACAGGGGCAGATAACTACAATGAGCAGTTCTTC | CASTGADNYNEQFF
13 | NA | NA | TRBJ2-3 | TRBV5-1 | TGCGCCAGCAGCTTGGCGGGATCAGATACGCAGTATTTT | CASSLAGSDTQYF
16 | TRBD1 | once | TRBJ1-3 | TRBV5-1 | TGCGCCAGCAGCTTGGCCCCAGGGGGCTCTGGAAACACCATATATTTT | CASSLAPGGSGNTIYF
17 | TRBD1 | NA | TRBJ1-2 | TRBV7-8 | TGTGCCAGCAGCTTAACTAATTCTCCGGACAGGGGCTTAGGCTACACCTTC | CASSLTNSPDRGLGYTF
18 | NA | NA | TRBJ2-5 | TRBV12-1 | TGTGCCAGCAGCTTTGCCCCAGAGGGAGCTAGCGGTCAAGAGACCCAGTACTTC | CASSFAPEGASGQETQYF
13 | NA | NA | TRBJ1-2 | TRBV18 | TGTGCCAGCTCACCCGGGGACAACTATGGCTACACCTTC | CASSPGDNYGYTF
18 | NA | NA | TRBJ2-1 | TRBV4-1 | TGCGCCAGCAGGCTTTGGGGGGAGCGGACGAGCTCCTACAATGAGCAGTTCTTC | CASRLWGERTSSYNEQFF
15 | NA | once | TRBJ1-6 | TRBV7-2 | TGTGCCAGCAGCTTAGATTTGGGTATTAATTCACCCCTCCACTTT | CASSLDLGINSPLHF
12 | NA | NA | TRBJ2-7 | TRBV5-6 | TGTGCCAGCAGCTCCGCCAAATACGAGCAGTACTTC | CASSSAKYEQYF
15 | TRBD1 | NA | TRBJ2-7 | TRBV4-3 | TGCGCCAGCAGCCAAGACGGGACAGAATCCTACGAGCAGTACTTC | CASSQDGTESYEQYF
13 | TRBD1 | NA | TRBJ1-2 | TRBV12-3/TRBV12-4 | TGTGCCAGCAATCGACAGGGGGAAGACGGCTACACCTTC | CASNRQGEDGYTF
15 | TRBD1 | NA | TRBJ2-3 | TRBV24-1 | TGTGCCACCAGTGGTCGACAGGGGCCCGCAGATACGCAGTATTTT | CATSGRQGPADTQYF
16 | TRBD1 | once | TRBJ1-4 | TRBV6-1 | TGTGCCAGCAGTGAATACGGGGCAGGGGGAGGAGAAAAACTGTTTTTT | CASSEYGAGGGEKLFF
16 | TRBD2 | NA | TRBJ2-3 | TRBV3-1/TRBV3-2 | TGTGCCAGCAGCCACACCGGACTAGCGGGGACAGATACGCAGTATTTT | CASSHTGLAGTDTQYF
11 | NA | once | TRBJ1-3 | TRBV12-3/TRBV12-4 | TGTGCCAGCAGTGTAGGCATCACCATATATTTT | CASSVGITIYF
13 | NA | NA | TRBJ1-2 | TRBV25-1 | TGTGCCAGCAGTGTGGGAGGGATCTATGGCTACACCTTC | CASSVGGIYGYTF
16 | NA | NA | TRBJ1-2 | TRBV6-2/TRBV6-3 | TGTGCCAGCAGTTACGGACCAAACCAGGGAACGTATGGCTACACCTTC | CASSYGPNQGTYGYTF
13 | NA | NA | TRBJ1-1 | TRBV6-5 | TGTGCCAGCAGTCACCAGGGCTACACTGAAGCTTTCTTT | CASSHQGYTEAFF
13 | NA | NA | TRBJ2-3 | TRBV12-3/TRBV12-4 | TGTGCCAGCAGCCCGGACAGCACAGATACGCAGTATTTT | CASSPDSTDTQYF
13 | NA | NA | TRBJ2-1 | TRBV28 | TGTGCCAGCAGTTTGATAGTCTACAATGAGCAGTTCTTC | CASSLIVYNEQFF
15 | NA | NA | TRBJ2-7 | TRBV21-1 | TGTGCCAGCAGCGATCCTCGGGAGCTTATTTACGAGCAGTACTTC | CASSDPRELIYEQYF
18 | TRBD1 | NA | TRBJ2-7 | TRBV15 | TGTGCCACCAGCAGAGATCCGGGACAGATAACCCGATTCTACGAGCAGTACTTC | CATSRDPGQITRFYEQYF
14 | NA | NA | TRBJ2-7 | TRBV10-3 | TGTGCCATCAGTGCCACACCTACGGTCTACGAGCAGTACTTC | CAISATPTVYEQYF
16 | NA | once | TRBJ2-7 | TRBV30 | TGTGCCTGGAGTGTTGGGGGGCTCGTAAGCTCCTACGAGCAGTACTTC | CAWSVGGLVSSYEQYF
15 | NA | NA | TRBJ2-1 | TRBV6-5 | TGTGCCAGCACCGAAACGGGATTATCCTACAATGAGCAGTTCTTC | CASTETGLSYNEQFF
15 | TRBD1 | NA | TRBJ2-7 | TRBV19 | TGTGCCAGTAGTCACCCCGGGACAGGGAACTACGAGCAGTACTTC | CASSHPGTGNYEQYF
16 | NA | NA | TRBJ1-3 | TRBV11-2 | TGTGCCAGCAGTCGTATTACAGGGAAAGGTGGAAACACCATATATTTT | CASSRITGKGGNTIYF